This passage covers 32 T cell receptor beta chains from one sample sequenced in a study of cytomegalovirus exposure and HLA in healthy donors. PCR primers comprised 60 Vbeta and 13 Jbeta primers. Libraries were prepared by immunoSEQ multiplex PCR; TCRdb keeps only in-frame clonotypes and omits some of them. Seen here are 150,000 to 190,000 clones, roughly 75% observed once, and the top ten hold approximately 1.4%. Sequenced: PBMCs. These receptors were collected from a man between 18 and 29 years old in good health and CMV-seronegative.

The CDR3 coding sequence is TGTGCCAGCAGTGCCCGGGATTCTACCTACGAGCAGTACTTC. Protein product: CASSARDSTYEQYF. The chain combines TRBV25-1 with TRBJ2-7; possibly TRBD2 for D (5 bases). The V gene lost 4 bases and the J gene lost 2 bases, with 12 bases spanning the gap. Germline lookup yields CDR1 MGHDK and CDR2 SYGVNS. The CDR3 spans 14 residues.

The rearrangement uses TRBV2 and TRBJ1-5, with D unclear. V was clipped by 4 bases and J by 0 bases, with 10 bases between them. Germline lookup yields CDR1 SNHLY and CDR2 FYNNEI. The CDR3 has 15 residues. The CDR3 nucleotides read TGTGCCAGCAGTGGTCGGGAGTATAGCAATCAGCCCCAGCATTTT. It encodes CASSGREYSNQPQHF. The full variable domain, with the rest looked up from reference TRBV2 and TRBJ1-5, is EPEVTQTPSHQVTQMGQEVILRCVPISNHLYFYWYRQILGQKVEFLVSFYNNEISEKSEIFDDQFSVERPDGSNFTLKIRSTKLEDSAMYFCASSGREYSNQPQHFGDGTRLSIL.

This clone appeared a few times. The chain recombines TRBV7-9 with TRBJ2-2; tentative D call: TRBD2 (5 bases). The CDR3 is 15 amino acids. V was trimmed by 2 bases and J by 2 bases, leaving 9 bases between them. CDR1 is SEHNR and CDR2 is FQNEAQ in the germline V gene (reference sequence). As DNA, the CDR3 is TGTGCCAGCAGCTTATGGCTAGCCAACACCGGGGAGCTGTTTTTT. Translated: CASSLWLANTGELFF.

V gene TRBV28 combines with J gene TRBJ2-2, with 12 bases fitting TRBD2. The V segment lost 1 base and the J segment 0 bases; nucleotides outside the gene matches: 6. Germline V gives CDR1 MDHEN, CDR2 SYDVKM. The length of the CDR3 is 19 residues. CDR3 protein: CASSLSWGTSGSNTGELFF. The CDR3 nucleotides read TGTGCCAGCAGTTTATCATGGGGGACTAGCGGGTCGAACACCGGGGAGCTGTTTTTT.

The V call is TRBV18, the J call TRBJ1-4, with 10 bases lining up with TRBD1. The CDR3 extends over 15 amino acids. The germline V gene has CDR1 KGHSH and CDR2 LQKENI. V lost 2 bases and J lost 5; bases outside the gene matches: 2. As DNA, the CDR3 is TGTGCCAGCTCACCAGCGGGACAGGGGAATGAAAAACTGTTTTTT. It yields the protein CASSPAGQGNEKLFF.

The V call is TRBV6-5, the J call TRBJ1-6; D perhaps matches TRBD1 (6 bases). V shed 2 bases and J shed 12 bases, with 17 bases lying between them. The CDR3 runs to 15 residues. Germline V gives CDR1 MNHEY, CDR2 SVGAGI. The CDR3 DNA reads as TGTGCCAGCAGTTACGGGATCGCGGGGGCGGGACCCCTCCACTTT. The encoded protein is CASSYGIAGAGPLHF.

The genes are TRBV4-3 and TRBJ2-3, with a possible D match to TRBD1 (6 bases). In germline, CDR1 is LGHNA, CDR2 YSLEER. V lost 4 bases and J lost 2, with 22 bases in between. The CDR3 has 18 residues. The CDR3: CASSPSPPGHTTTDTQYF. CDR3 bases: TGCGCCAGCAGCCCTAGTCCCCCGGGACATACTACCACAGATACGCAGTATTTT.

The chain combines TRBV10-3 with TRBJ1-5; no clear D. CDR3 length equals 18 residues. Germline CDR1 reads ENHRY; CDR2 reads SYGVKD. V lost 3 bases to trimming and J lost 4 bases, with 22 bases between them. The CDR3 sequence: CAISEILSSHRVNQPQHF. In DNA form, the CDR3 reads TGTGCCATCAGTGAAATACTAAGTTCTCACCGAGTGAATCAGCCCCAGCATTTT.

The chain employs TRBV21-1 and TRBJ2-6; TRBD2 is taken as the D call from the table, unchecked against the DNA. TRBV21-1 is a documented pseudogene. The CDR3 has 18 amino acids. The CDR3 sequence is CASSKGRVGLSGANVLTF. The CDR3 nucleotides are TGTGCCAGCAGCAAAGGGCGAGTAGGACTCTCCGGGGCCAACGTCCTGACTTTC.

In this sample, this clone turned up once. The rearrangement joins TRBV7-8 to TRBJ2-7; TRBD2 agrees at 9 bases. The V and J ends lost 4 bases and 3 bases, in that order; junction bases with no gene match: 13. The germline gives CDR1 SGHVS, CDR2 FQNEAQ. The CDR3 extends over 17 amino acids. The CDR3 spells CASSSGGRGVVNYEQYF. In nucleotides, the CDR3 is TGTGCCAGCAGCTCAGGCGGGAGGGGTGTTGTTAACTACGAGCAGTACTTC.

V is TRBV27 and J is TRBJ2-7, with TRBD1 matching over 11 bases. The germline CDR1 and CDR2 sequences are MNHEY and SMNVEV (reference sequence). This CDR3 is built from 15 residues. With V trimmed by 6 bases and J by 7 bases, 11 bases remained unmatched. The CDR3 coding sequence is TGTGCCAGCAGCCCAGCCGGGACAGGGGGAATTGAGCAGTACTTC. This codes for CASSPAGTGGIEQYF.

The rearrangement joins TRBV10-1 to TRBJ2-3; D might be TRBD2 (6 bases). Germline values: CDR1 WNHNN, CDR2 SYGVQD (reference sequence). This CDR3 has 16 residues. V was pared by 0 bases and J by 6 bases, with 16 bases between. CDR3: CASSESTGDLRDTQYF. The CDR3 DNA is TGCGCCAGCAGTGAGTCGACGGGGGACCTCCGGGATACGCAGTATTTT.

This chain joins TRBV2 and TRBJ1-5; the D gene is possibly TRBD1 (6 bases). Germline CDR1 SNHLY, CDR2 FYNNEI. This CDR3 has 14 amino acids. V lost 4 bases, J lost 6 bases, and 13 bases lay in between. Here the CDR3 DNA reads TGTGCCAGCAGTGTTGGGCAGGGGCTTCAGCCCCAGCATTTT. It codes for CASSVGQGLQPQHF.

The J gene is TRBJ2-7, the V gene TRBV20-1; the D gene is possibly TRBD2 (5 bases). Trimming removed 3 bases at V and 7 bases at J, with 10 bases between. CDR1 is DFQATT and CDR2 is SNEGSKA in the germline V gene (reference sequence). This CDR3 contains 11 residues. Written as DNA, the CDR3 is TGCAGTGCTAGGACGGGGTGGGAGCAGTACTTC. Protein product: CSARTGWEQYF.

This clone has a count of ten or more. The V call is TRBV30, the J call TRBJ2-1, with TRBD2 identical over 8 bases. With 1 base clipped from V and 4 bases from J, the junction kept 0 bases outside the gene matches. CDR1 is GTSNPN, CDR2 SVGIG, per germline (reference sequence). The CDR3 is 13 residues long. In DNA form, the CDR3 reads TGTGCCTGGAGTGAGCGGGAGTACAATGAGCAGTTCTTC. Amino acid sequence: CAWSEREYNEQFF.

The chain couples TRBV27 to TRBJ2-1; possible D gene TRBD2, 5 bases. The V and J ends lost 2 bases and 3 bases respectively, with 14 bases between them. The germline V gene encodes CDR1 MNHEY and CDR2 SMNVEV (reference sequence). The CDR3 runs to 16 residues. The CDR3 here is CASSLPRTGSYNEQFF. CDR3 DNA sequence: TGTGCCAGCAGTTTACCCCGGACGGGGAGCTACAATGAGCAGTTCTTC.

This clone has more than one count but fewer than ten. The chain has TRBV30 and TRBJ1-6, with TRBD1 as a possible D gene (5 bases). The CDR3 consists of 16 residues. Germline V gene sequence: CDR1 GTSNPN, CDR2 SVGIG (reference sequence). Trimming stripped 4 bases from V and 6 bases from J, with 19 bases between. CDR3 sequence: CAWTSQGPLGNSPLHF. The CDR3 nucleotides are TGTGCCTGGACCAGCCAGGGCCCACTCGGTAATTCACCCCTCCACTTT.

This clone was seen more than once but under ten times. The V call is TRBV10-1, the J call TRBJ1-1; no definite D call. The V and J ends lost 1 base and 5 bases respectively, with 17 bases between them. The germline V gene encodes CDR1 WNHNN and CDR2 SYGVQD (reference sequence). The CDR3 extends over 16 amino acids. The CDR3 DNA reads as TGCGCCAGCAGTGAGTTCTCGACCGGGTTGTGGACTGAAGCTTTCTTT. Encoded protein: CASSEFSTGLWTEAFF.

The chain recombines TRBV29-1 with TRBJ2-2; D unresolved. Deletions cut 5 bases from V and 0 bases from J, with 4 bases between. Germline V gene sequence: CDR1 SQVTM, CDR2 ANQGSEA. This CDR3 spans 12 amino acids. The CDR3 nucleotides read TGCAGCGTTTCCGCGAACACCGGGGAGCTGTTTTTT. This encodes CSVSANTGELFF.

This clone occurred a few times. The gene calls are TRBV6-1 and TRBJ1-5; the D is unclear. The V end was cut by 4 bases, the J end by 4 bases, with 11 bases between. CDR1 and CDR2 (germline): MNHNS, SASEGT. This CDR3 contains 14 residues. The CDR3 bases are TGTGCCAGCAGTGGCCCTGAGAGTAATCAGCCCCAGCATTTT. Translating it yields CASSGPESNQPQHF.

The chain is built from TRBV2 and TRBJ1-4, with D unresolved. Trimming left V 4 bases short and J 10 bases short, with 13 bases between. The CDR3 contains 13 residues. The germline CDR1 and CDR2 sequences are SNHLY and FYNNEI. CDR3 loop: CASSGPSSGKLFF. CDR3 nucleotides: TGTGCCAGCAGTGGGCCTAGTAGTGGAAAACTGTTTTTT.

This chain connects TRBV9 to TRBJ2-7; TRBD1 is a possible D gene (6 bases). This CDR3 contains 13 residues. Trimming left V 1 base short and J 4 bases short, with 9 bases between. Germline lookup yields CDR1 SGDLS and CDR2 YYNGEE. This CDR3 reads CASSVSTGYEQYF. CDR3 in DNA: TGTGCCAGCAGCGTATCCACAGGGTACGAGCAGTACTTC.

This CDR3 reads CASSQALGLDSYNEQFF. In nucleotides, the CDR3 is TGCGCCAGCAGCCAAGCCCTGGGACTTGATTCCTACAATGAGCAGTTCTTC. This rearrangement joins TRBV4-3 to TRBJ2-1; D is possibly TRBD2 (6 bases). The V end lost 1 base, the J end lost 1 base, and 14 bases lay between the germline ends. This CDR3 has 17 residues. The germline V gene has CDR1 LGHNA and CDR2 YSLEER.

This rearrangement joins TRBV5-1 to TRBJ1-2; 7 bases agree with TRBD1. In germline, CDR1 is SGHRS, CDR2 YFSETQ. The CDR3 has 14 residues. V dropped 2 bases and J dropped 8; count of bases not matched to a gene: 9. CDR3 DNA: TGCGCCAGCAGCTTTAGCTCAGGGACAGAAGGCTACACCTTC. It encodes CASSFSSGTEGYTF.

The chain couples TRBV11-2 to TRBJ2-7; D might be TRBD1 (5 bases). V was cut by 5 bases and J by 8 bases, with 25 bases left in between. The CDR3 covers 16 residues. Germline V gene sequence: CDR1 SGHAT, CDR2 FQNNGV. This CDR3 is CASSLSRQPSSWQQYF. The CDR3 DNA reads TGTGCCAGCAGCCTAAGTCGACAGCCTAGTTCCTGGCAGCAGTACTTC.

The chain links TRBV30 to TRBJ1-1, with no clear D. CDR1 is GTSNPN and CDR2 is SVGIG in the germline V gene (reference sequence). The CDR3 has 13 residues. Trimming removed 2 bases from V and 3 bases from J, with 10 bases in between. The DNA of the CDR3 is TGTGCCTGGAGTCGAGGGTTATACACTGAAGCTTTCTTT. Translating it yields CAWSRGLYTEAFF.

The V and J genes are TRBV5-1 and TRBJ2-7; 10 bases agree with TRBD1. This CDR3 spans 15 amino acids. Trimming took 4 bases from V and 2 from J; bases not matched to a gene: 6. Germline CDR1 SGHRS, CDR2 YFSETQ. This chain's CDR3 is CASSPTGTGAYEQYF. CDR3 coding DNA: TGCGCCAGCAGCCCTACCGGGACAGGGGCCTACGAGCAGTACTTC.

J is TRBJ1-1 and V is TRBV19; tentatively, D is TRBD1 (6 bases). This CDR3 region has 14 residues. Trimming removed 4 bases from V and 6 bases from J, with 15 bases in between. In germline, CDR1 is LNHDA, CDR2 SQIVND (reference sequence). The CDR3: CASSTQSGGAEAFF. The CDR3 DNA reads as TGTGCCAGTAGTACCCAATCGGGGGGCGCTGAAGCTTTCTTT.

The V call is TRBV9, the J call TRBJ2-2; TRBD2 matches 8 bases. The CDR3 has 16 amino acids. The germline V gene has CDR1 SGDLS and CDR2 YYNGEE. V was clipped by 4 bases and J by 4 bases; unmatched bases: 9. In DNA, the CDR3 is TGTGCCAGCAGCCCGGGGGGGGCTTACAGCACCGGGGAGCTGTTTTTT. It yields the protein CASSPGGAYSTGELFF.

A single count supports this clone. V gene TRBV25-1 combines with J gene TRBJ1-4, with D tentatively TRBD1 (5 bases). The CDR3 length is 15 residues. Germline V gene data show CDR1 as MGHDK and CDR2 as SYGVNS. Deletions cut 3 bases from V and 6 bases from J, with 14 bases between. CDR3 in amino acids: CASSDGASSYEKLFF. CDR3 bases: TGTGCCAGCAGTGATGGGGCGTCCAGTTATGAAAAACTGTTTTTT.

The chain couples TRBV18 to TRBJ1-2; 8 nucleotides match TRBD1. There are 13 residues in the CDR3. Germline V CDR1 and CDR2: KGHSH, LQKENI. Trimming at V came to 4 bases and at J to 4 bases, leaving 2 bases not matched to a gene. Here the CDR3 DNA reads TGTGCCAGCTCACTGGACAGGGTCTATGGCTACACCTTC. Translating it yields CASSLDRVYGYTF.

This clone showed up just once. This chain uses TRBV28 with TRBJ1-2; 8 bases fit TRBD1. V gave up 1 base and J gave up 6 bases; unmatched junction bases: 10. CDR1 MDHEN and CDR2 SYDVKM come from the germline V gene. The CDR3 consists of 16 residues. The CDR3 loop reads CASSLSWQGARDGYTF. The CDR3 DNA follows: TGTGCCAGCAGTTTATCGTGGCAGGGGGCGCGTGATGGCTACACCTTC.